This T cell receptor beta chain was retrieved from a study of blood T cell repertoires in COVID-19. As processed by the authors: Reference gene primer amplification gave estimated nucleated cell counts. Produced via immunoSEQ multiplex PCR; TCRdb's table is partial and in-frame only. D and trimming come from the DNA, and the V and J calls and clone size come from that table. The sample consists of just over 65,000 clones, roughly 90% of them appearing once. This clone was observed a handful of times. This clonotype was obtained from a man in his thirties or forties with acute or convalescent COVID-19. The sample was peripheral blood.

CDR3 DNA sequence: TGTGCCAGCAGTCAACCCGGGACAGGGTCCTACGAGCAGTACTTC. Translation: CASSQPGTGSYEQYF. This rearrangement joins TRBV6-6 to TRBJ2-7; 9 bases are a match to TRBD1. There are 15 residues in the CDR3. J was trimmed by 1 base and V by 5 bases; bases with no gene match: 6. Germline values: CDR1 MNHNY, CDR2 SVGAGI (reference sequence).